One and the same sample provided the 20 T cell receptor beta chains below, sequenced in a study of T cells in Graves' hyperthyroidism and ophthalmopathy. TCR beta CDR3 regions were amplified from RNA transcripts. Researchers ran a first-round RT-PCR on the TCR CDR3 using the HTBI primer set. TCRdb re-derived calls from the multiplex PCR reads in MiXCR, one entry per CDR3 protein. The table includes about 420,000 distinct CDR3 sequences, 15% to 19% detected once. Sequenced sample: blood. These receptors were collected from a woman in her late teens or twenties with Graves' hyperthyroidism.

This clonotype was counted at least ten times. V is TRBV6-2 or TRBV6-3 and J is TRBJ1-3, with D possibly TRBD1 on 6 matching bases. Germline values: CDR1 MNHEY, CDR2 SVGEGT. The CDR3 contains 15 residues. The V end was cut by 0 bases, the J end by 1 base, with 7 bases between. This CDR3 reads CASSYSGTSGNTIYF. The DNA of the CDR3 is TGTGCCAGCAGTTACTCCGGGACATCTGGAAACACCATATATTTT.

The CDR3 is CASSVSGRAMDTDTQYF. The DNA of the CDR3 is TGTGCCAGCAGCGTAAGTGGGAGGGCCATGGACACAGATACGCAGTATTTT. V and J are TRBV9 and TRBJ2-3; 7 positions match TRBD2. Per the germline V gene, CDR1 is SGDLS and CDR2 is YYNGEE. The ends lost 1 base at V and 2 bases at J; junction bases unmatched: 10. The CDR3 runs to 17 residues.

This clonotype was seen only once. The chain joins TRBV20-1 to TRBJ1-2; possible D gene TRBD1, 5 bases. Germline CDR1 DFQATT, CDR2 SNEGSKA (reference sequence). V was shortened by 4 bases and J by 5 bases, with 17 bases between the two germline ends. The CDR3 has 14 residues. In DNA form, the CDR3 reads TGCAGTGCTACCATCCCGGGGGGGGGGTATGGCTACACCTTC. Translating gives CSATIPGGGYGYTF.

This clonotype was picked up many times. This chain connects TRBV20-1 to TRBJ2-3, with TRBD2 matching 9 bases. With V trimmed by 3 bases and J by 1 base, 5 bases remained unmatched. In germline, CDR1 is DFQATT, CDR2 SNEGSKA (reference sequence). The CDR3 is made up of 15 amino acids. CDR3: CSASLAGLRTDTQYF. Here the CDR3 DNA reads TGCAGTGCTAGCCTAGCGGGGTTACGCACAGATACGCAGTATTTT.

This clonotype came up many times. The chain joins TRBV20-1 to TRBJ2-7, with 15 nucleotides matching TRBD2. The trim removed 6 bases at V and 4 bases at J, leaving 7 bases unmatched. CDR1 DFQATT and CDR2 SNEGSKA come from the germline V gene (reference sequence). This CDR3 is built from 15 residues. The chain's CDR3 is CSAAGLAGGNYEQYF. The CDR3 bases are TGCAGTGCCGCGGGACTAGCGGGAGGAAATTACGAGCAGTACTTC.

This clonotype was recorded many times. The chain links TRBV28 to TRBJ1-5; D not resolved. From germline, CDR1 is MDHEN and CDR2 SYDVKM. V was shortened by 6 bases and J by 2 bases, with 14 bases between the two germline ends. This CDR3 has 15 amino acids. The CDR3 region is CASSPAALRNQPQHF. The CDR3 bases are TGTGCCAGCAGCCCGGCGGCTCTACGCAATCAGCCCCAGCATTTT.

This clonotype has ten or more counts. The chain combines TRBV27 with TRBJ2-7; D remains unclear. Looked up from germline, CDR1 is MNHEY and CDR2 is SMNVEV (reference sequence). This CDR3 spans 16 amino acids. V shed 8 bases and J shed 2 bases, with 22 bases lying between them. The CDR3 nucleotides are TGTGCCAGCGGGCAGGAAAGGGTCCTTAAGGCCTACGAGCAGTACTTC. Amino acid sequence: CASGQERVLKAYEQYF.

The V and J genes are TRBV29-1 and TRBJ1-1; TRBD1 matches 12 bases. CDR3 size: 13 residues. Germline CDR1 SQVTM, CDR2 ANQGSEA. Trimming cost V 6 bases and J 4 bases; bases outside gene matches: 3. The CDR3: CSVGQGAGTEAFF. The CDR3 nucleotides are TGCAGCGTGGGACAGGGGGCTGGCACTGAAGCTTTCTTT.

V usage is TRBV6-1 and J usage is TRBJ2-1, with 9 positions matching TRBD2. With V trimmed by 8 bases and J by 4 bases, 6 bases remained unmatched. This CDR3 region has 14 residues. Germline CDR1 is MNHNS and CDR2 is SASEGT. DNA for the CDR3: TGTGCCAGCGCTGAGCTAGCGGGGTACAATGAGCAGTTCTTC. Its protein is CASAELAGYNEQFF.

V and J are TRBV30 and TRBJ1-1; 8 bases line up with TRBD1. Germline trimming cut 6 bases from V and 4 bases from J; bases unmatched to any gene: 7. The CDR3 has 13 amino acids. Per germline, CDR1 GTSNPN and CDR2 SVGIG (reference sequence). CDR3 nucleotides: TGTGCCTGCACTAAAGACAGGGGCACTGAAGCTTTCTTT. This encodes CACTKDRGTEAFF.

This clonotype has at least ten counts. This chain uses TRBV28 with TRBJ2-5; TRBD1 agrees at 8 bases. This CDR3 is 15 amino acids long. V gave up 2 bases and J gave up 5 bases; unmatched junction bases: 7. Germline V gene lookup returns CDR1 MDHEN and CDR2 SYDVKM. CDR3 in DNA: TGTGCCAGCAGTTTAGTGGCAGGGGGCGCGGAGACCCAGTACTTC. Its translation is CASSLVAGGAETQYF.

J is TRBJ1-5 and V is TRBV27; D gene uncertain. Trimming stripped 3 bases from V and 3 bases from J, with 9 bases between. Germline V gene sequence: CDR1 MNHEY, CDR2 SMNVEV (reference sequence). This CDR3 has 14 amino acids. The CDR3 sequence is CASSFVGNNQPQHF. CDR3 in DNA: TGTGCCAGCAGTTTTGTCGGAAACAATCAGCCCCAGCATTTT.

This clonotype was detected many times. J is TRBJ2-7 and V is TRBV28; D perhaps matches TRBD1 (6 bases). Per the germline V gene, CDR1 is MDHEN and CDR2 is SYDVKM. This CDR3 has 14 residues. V gave up 5 bases and J gave up 5 bases, with 16 bases separating them. CDR3 amino acids: CASSSAGALDEQYF. The DNA of the CDR3 is TGTGCCAGCAGTAGTGCAGGGGCCTTGGACGAGCAGTACTTC.

This clonotype was found many times. This chain uses TRBV5-1 with TRBJ2-7; 8 nucleotides match TRBD2. CDR1 SGHRS and CDR2 YFSETQ come from the germline V gene. V shed 2 bases, J shed 1 base, and the junction held 11 bases outside the gene matches. This CDR3 comprises 17 residues. CDR3: CASSFGAGGQISYEQYF. CDR3 coding DNA: TGCGCCAGCAGCTTCGGGGCGGGAGGTCAGATTTCCTACGAGCAGTACTTC.

This clonotype appeared many times. This chain uses TRBV7-3 with TRBJ2-3; 11 bases agree with TRBD2. The CDR3 runs 15 residues. The J segment lost 5 bases and the V segment lost 3 bases, leaving 4 bases of the junction unmatched. Germline V gene lookup returns CDR1 SGHTA and CDR2 FQGTGA. The CDR3 sequence is CASSFSGGAVDTQYF. The CDR3 DNA reads TGTGCCAGCAGCTTTAGCGGGGGGGCCGTAGATACGCAGTATTTT.

The V call is TRBV24-1, the J call TRBJ1-1, with D tentatively TRBD1 (6 bases). Germline V gives CDR1 KGHDR, CDR2 SFDVKD. The CDR3 consists of 13 residues. V was trimmed by 9 bases and J by 6 bases, leaving 16 bases between them. The CDR3 DNA is TGTGCCACCCGCGGCGGCGGGGGGCCTGAAGCTTTCTTT. Its translation: CATRGGGGPEAFF.

In its sample, this clonotype was seen many times. The genes are TRBV12-3 or TRBV12-4 and TRBJ2-7; unclear D gene. The CDR3 sequence is 11 residues long. Between the trimmed V and J ends, which lost 4 bases and 3 bases, there was a span of 4 bases. This CDR3 reads CASSSYYEQYF. The CDR3, as DNA: TGTGCCAGCAGTTCATACTACGAGCAGTACTTC.

This clonotype was detected many times. This chain uses TRBV11-2 with TRBJ2-7, with D unclear. CDR3 length: 20 amino acids. Trimming left V 1 base short and J 0 bases short, with 25 bases between. Germline-derived CDR1 and CDR2 are SGHAT and FQNNGV. The CDR3 DNA sequence: TGTGCCAGCAGCTTAGTGTCCTGGCGGCACCGCTCCCCGAGCTCCTACGAGCAGTACTTC. Translated, it gives CASSLVSWRHRSPSSYEQYF.

This clonotype was seen repeatedly, ten times or more. The chain joins TRBV30 to TRBJ2-1; weak D call: TRBD1 (7 bases). V was trimmed by 3 bases and J by 6 bases, leaving 15 bases between them. Per the germline V gene, CDR1 is GTSNPN and CDR2 is SVGIG (reference sequence). There are 14 residues in the CDR3. The CDR3: CAWSGAGGPNEQFF. The DNA for the CDR3 is TGTGCCTGGAGCGGGGCAGGGGGGCCCAATGAGCAGTTCTTC.

V is TRBV7-6 and J is TRBJ1-5, with a tentative D call TRBD1 (6 bases). This CDR3 contains 17 residues. CDR1 is SGHVS and CDR2 is FNYEAQ in the germline V gene. With 1 base removed from V and 1 base from J, the gap between germline ends came to 14 bases. In DNA, the CDR3 is TGTGCCAGCAGCTTAGTCCCTCCGGACAGAAGCAATCAGCCCCAGCATTTT. The encoded protein is CASSLVPPDRSNQPQHF.